This T cell receptor beta chain appears in the sequencing data of a study of blood T cell repertoires in COVID-19. Study overall: PBMCs, B-cell-depleted T cells, or T cells were the source of the cDNA or gDNA that made up the material.

Measured with immunoSEQ multiplex PCR; TCRdb has only the in-frame clones, and not every one. The repertoire consists of approximately 85,000 clones, with about 81% occurring once and the leading ten covering about 13%. Trimming took off 2 bases at V and 10 bases at J, with 14 bases between the two ends. Germline V gene sequence: CDR1 LGHDT, CDR2 YNNKEL (reference sequence). The CDR3 runs to 14 residues. The sample taken for sequencing was peripheral blood. This sequence was found in a human donor in a cohort sampled during active COVID-19. The rearrangement links TRBV3-1 (or the pseudogene TRBV3-2) to TRBJ2-2; perhaps TRBD1 as D (5 bases). The CDR3 sequence is CASSQTRAKQELFF. CDR3 in DNA: TGTGCCAGCAGCCAAACCAGGGCCAAACAGGAGCTGTTTTTT.